These 25 T cell receptor beta chains originate from one sample sequenced in a study of metastatic and nonmetastatic thyroid tumors. TCRdb redid the clone calls on the PCR reads using MiXCR. The repertoire holds under 30,000 clones, with roughly 17% as singletons. All patients were untreated before thyroid surgery. The specimen was blood. The receptors shown here come from a male donor with papillary thyroid cancer or a benign thyroid nodule (not recorded which). Some clones in this sample may be carry-over from other donors' samples.

The rearrangement joins TRBV28 to TRBJ2-7, with no clear D. Trimming pared 3 bases from V and 4 bases from J, leaving 16 bases between. The length of the CDR3 is 15 residues. Germline V gene data show CDR1 as MDHEN and CDR2 as SYDVKM. The CDR3 DNA follows: TGTGCCAGCAGTTTCTACGATACAGTTTTTTACGAGCAGTACTTC. This translates into CASSFYDTVFYEQYF.

This clone showed up many times. This chain connects TRBV6-2 or TRBV6-3 to TRBJ2-1; 8 bases map to TRBD2. The V and J ends lost 6 bases and 0 bases, in that order; junction bases with no gene match: 4. CDR3 length equals 15 residues. From germline, CDR1 is MNHEY and CDR2 SVGEGT. Here the CDR3 DNA reads TGTGCCAGCAGCCTACTAGCGGTCTCCTACAATGAGCAGTTCTTC. Encoded protein: CASSLLAVSYNEQFF.

At least ten counts were recorded for this clone. The chain uses TRBV19 and TRBJ2-3, with TRBD1 matching over 8 bases. This CDR3 is 14 amino acids long. Germline V gene data show CDR1 as LNHDA and CDR2 as SQIVND (reference sequence). J was trimmed by 3 bases and V by 4 bases; bases with no gene match: 3. As DNA, the CDR3 is TGTGCCAGTAGTACCGGACAGGGAACAGATACGCAGTATTTT. Protein sequence: CASSTGQGTDTQYF. The full variable domain, with the rest looked up from reference TRBV19 and TRBJ2-3, is DGGITQSPKYLFRKEGQNVTLSCEQNLNHDAMYWYRQDPGQGLRLIYYSQIVNDFQKGDIAEGYSVSREKKESFPLTVTSAQKNPTAFYLCASSTGQGTDTQYFGPGTRLTVL.

This clone occurred many times. This chain links TRBV13 with TRBJ2-2; TRBD1 or TRBD2 may be the D gene (5 bases each). The V end lost 5 bases, the J end lost 2 bases, and 12 bases lay between the germline ends. Germline CDR1 PRHDT, CDR2 FYEKMQ (reference sequence). The CDR3 totals 15 residues. The CDR3: CASSAPGDNTGELFF. In DNA form, the CDR3 reads TGTGCCAGCAGCGCCCCCGGGGACAACACCGGGGAGCTGTTTTTT.

CDR3 sequence: CATSSPGLAGTYEQYF. Written as DNA, the CDR3 is TGTGCCACCAGCTCCCCGGGACTAGCGGGCACCTACGAGCAGTACTTC. J is TRBJ2-7 and V is TRBV15; TRBD2 aligns across 12 bases. This CDR3 has 16 residues. Germline-derived CDR1 and CDR2 are LNHNV and YYDKDF (reference sequence). Germline trimming cut 5 bases from V and 2 bases from J; bases unmatched to any gene: 7.

This clone turned up a few times. This chain connects TRBV28 to TRBJ2-7; 13 bases line up with TRBD2. CDR1 MDHEN and CDR2 SYDVKM come from the germline V gene. This CDR3 is built from 13 residues. V was pared by 4 bases and J by 6 bases, with 0 bases of the junction left unmatched. As DNA, the CDR3 is TGTGCCAGCAGTTGGACTAGCGGGAGCGAGCAGTACTTC. This codes for CASSWTSGSEQYF.

There are many counts of this clone. This chain links TRBV4-2 with TRBJ1-3, with a weak D call TRBD1 (5 bases). V was trimmed by 3 bases and J by 4 bases, leaving 7 bases between them. Germline V gene data show CDR1 as LGHNA and CDR2 as YNFKEQ. The CDR3 covers 13 residues. The CDR3 loop reads CASSQGRGNTIYF. As DNA, the CDR3 is TGTGCCAGCAGCCAGGGACGGGGAAACACCATATATTTT.

This clone came up many times. The gene calls are TRBV7-6 and TRBJ1-5; no firm D call. There are 13 residues in the CDR3. Per the germline V gene, CDR1 is SGHVS and CDR2 is FNYEAQ. V was clipped by 4 bases and J by 6 bases, with 10 bases between them. CDR3 nucleotides: TGTGCCAGCAGCTCCGTCGAGGGTCAGCCCCAGCATTTT. Its translation: CASSSVEGQPQHF.

This clone was observed a few times. The V gene is TRBV5-5, the J gene TRBJ2-1, with 9 positions matching TRBD2. V lost 2 bases and J lost 7; bases outside the gene matches: 10. This CDR3 contains 16 residues. Germline CDR1 SGHKS, CDR2 YYEKEE (reference sequence). The CDR3 DNA follows: TGTGCCAGCAGCTTCGATTGGCGGGAGGGGAAAAATGAGCAGTTCTTC. Translating gives CASSFDWREGKNEQFF.

Ten or more counts support this clone. V usage is TRBV28 and J usage is TRBJ2-3; 7 nucleotides align to TRBD1. This CDR3 comprises 13 residues. V lost 8 bases, J lost 4 bases, and 6 bases stayed unmatched. Germline values: CDR1 MDHEN, CDR2 SYDVKM. CDR3 amino acids: CASLRGLPDTQYF. In DNA, the CDR3 is TGTGCCAGCCTTAGGGGGCTCCCAGATACGCAGTATTTT. The whole variable domain, remainder taken from reference TRBV28 and TRBJ2-3, is DVKVTQSSRYLVKRTGEKVFLECVQDMDHENMFWYRQDPGLGLRLIYFSYDVKMKEKGDIPEGYSVSREKKERFSLILESASTNQTSMYLCASLRGLPDTQYFGPGTRLTVL.

This clone was detected ten times or more. The V and J genes are TRBV6-1 and TRBJ2-1; D could derive from TRBD1 or TRBD2 (8 bases each). Germline CDR1 is MNHNS and CDR2 is SASEGT. The CDR3 sequence is 14 residues long. The V end lost 8 bases, the J end lost 7 bases, and 18 bases lay between the germline ends. CDR3 nucleotides: TGTGCCAGCCGGGGGGGGACAGGCTTAAATGAGCAGTTCTTC. This codes for CASRGGTGLNEQFF.

This clone was recorded many times. In nucleotides, the CDR3 is TGCGCCAGCAGCCAAGATCTCGGGTGGGCGAGCAATGAGCAGTTCTTC. Its translation: CASSQDLGWASNEQFF. The chain joins TRBV4-1 to TRBJ2-1; unclear D gene. CDR3 length: 16 amino acids. Germline V gene lookup returns CDR1 MGHRA and CDR2 YSYEKL. V was cut by 0 bases and J by 6 bases, with 15 bases left in between.

The sample holds many counts of this clone. This rearrangement joins TRBV4-2 to TRBJ2-5, with 12 positions matching TRBD2. The germline gives CDR1 LGHNA, CDR2 YNFKEQ. J lost 2 bases, V lost 5 bases, and 3 bases had no gene match. The CDR3 is made up of 15 amino acids. Written as DNA, the CDR3 is TGTGCCAGCAGCGGAGGGACTAGCGGGCAAGAGACCCAGTACTTC. Translated, it gives CASSGGTSGQETQYF.

The chain has TRBV5-1 and TRBJ1-1, with D perhaps matching TRBD1 (5 bases). This CDR3 has 15 residues. The germline V gene encodes CDR1 SGHRS and CDR2 YFSETQ. V dropped 3 bases and J dropped 1 base, with 13 bases sitting between them. The CDR3 sequence: CASSSRDGPNTEAFF. In DNA form, the CDR3 reads TGCGCCAGCAGCTCCAGGGACGGACCGAACACTGAAGCTTTCTTT.

This sequence joins TRBV5-1 and TRBJ2-7; TRBD2 is a possible D gene (6 bases). The germline gives CDR1 SGHRS, CDR2 YFSETQ. The CDR3 runs 13 residues. V dropped 6 bases and J dropped 3 bases, with 13 bases sitting between them. CDR3 in amino acids: CASTEGGSYEQYF. DNA of the CDR3: TGCGCCAGCACAGAGGGAGGAAGCTACGAGCAGTACTTC. Using reference TRBV5-1 and TRBJ2-7 for the parts outside the CDR3, the full variable domain is KAGVTQTPRYLIKTRGQQVTLSCSPISGHRSVSWYQQTPGQGLQFLFEYFSETQRNKGNFPGRFSGRQFSNSRSEMNVSTLELGDSALYLCASTEGGSYEQYFGPGTRLTVT.

The table lists this clone with many counts. The V and J genes are TRBV27 and TRBJ1-1; no clear D gene. Trimming removed 6 bases from V and 2 bases from J, with 13 bases in between. CDR1 is MNHEY, CDR2 SMNVEV, per germline (reference sequence). This CDR3 is 14 amino acids long. CDR3 nucleotide sequence: TGTGCCAGCAGGTCGTTGGGTGGCAACACTGAAGCTTTCTTT. Translation: CASRSLGGNTEAFF.

This clone was counted at least ten times. This chain connects TRBV27 to TRBJ2-1; 10 positions agree with TRBD2. The CDR3 consists of 15 residues. Germline lookup yields CDR1 MNHEY and CDR2 SMNVEV (reference sequence). V trimming: 3 bases; J trimming: 8 bases; junction bases outside the gene matches: 7. The CDR3 nucleotides read TGTGCCAGCAGTTTGAGCGGGAGGGCCCGGGATGAGCAGTTCTTC. Its translation: CASSLSGRARDEQFF.

This clone was observed a handful of times. CDR3 sequence: CASSPQGSFNQPQHF. The CDR3 region has the DNA TGTGCCAGCAGCCCACAGGGTTCCTTCAATCAGCCCCAGCATTTT. The rearrangement links TRBV9 to TRBJ1-5, with D possibly matching TRBD1 (6 bases). V dropped 4 bases and J dropped 3 bases, with 14 bases sitting between them. CDR1 is SGDLS and CDR2 is YYNGEE in the germline V gene. This CDR3 has 15 residues.

This clone was observed many times. The V call is TRBV28, the J call TRBJ1-5; weak D call: TRBD1 (6 bases). Per the germline V gene, CDR1 is MDHEN and CDR2 is SYDVKM. This CDR3 has 16 amino acids. Trimming shortened V by 8 bases and J by 2 bases, and 19 bases separated the two germline ends. The CDR3 sequence: CASESSGVYGNQPQHF. As DNA, the CDR3 is TGTGCCAGCGAGTCCTCAGGGGTTTATGGCAATCAGCCCCAGCATTTT.

This clone was seen only a few times. The J gene is TRBJ1-1, the V gene TRBV5-1, with D maybe TRBD1 (6 bases). V gave up 5 bases and J gave up 4 bases, with 15 bases separating them. This CDR3 comprises 14 residues. CDR1 and CDR2 from the germline V gene are SGHRS and YFSETQ. The CDR3 protein is CASRATGSTTEAFF. Here the CDR3 DNA reads TGCGCCAGCAGGGCCACAGGGTCGACCACTGAAGCTTTCTTT.

A remark on this clone: Germline is not matched at one junction end, which may reflect a read error. J is TRBJ2-2 and V is TRBV9; D is perhaps TRBD2 (5 bases). Germline-derived CDR1 and CDR2 are SGDLS and YYNGEE. The CDR3 loop spans 15 amino acids. The CDR3 here is CASIVGGSRTGELFF. As DNA, the CDR3 is TGTGCCAGCATCGTCGGTGGCAGCCGGACCGGGGAGCTTTTTTTT.

The J gene is TRBJ2-7, the V gene TRBV11-2, with D perhaps TRBD1 (6 bases). Germline V gives CDR1 SGHAT, CDR2 FQNNGV. The V end lost 0 bases, the J end lost 10 bases, and 13 bases lay between the germline ends. CDR3 size: 13 residues. The CDR3 DNA sequence: TGTGCCAGCAGCTTAGAGATTGGGGGCCATCAGTACTTC. It translates to CASSLEIGGHQYF. The variable domain in full, with the rest retrieved from reference TRBV11-2 and TRBJ2-7, is EAGVAQSPRYKIIEKRQSVAFWCNPISGHATLYWYQQILGQGPKLLIQFQNNGVVDDSQLPKDRFSAERLKGVDSTLKIQPAKLEDSAVYLCASSLEIGGHQYFGPGTRLTVT.

The sample holds a few counts of this clone. The junction departs from the called germline gene at one end, perhaps through a read error. This rearrangement joins TRBV28 to TRBJ2-2, with TRBD2 identical over 9 bases. The CDR3 is made up of 15 amino acids. Per germline, CDR1 MDHEN and CDR2 SYDVKM. DNA for the CDR3: TGTGCCAGCAGTTTTCCTAGCGGGAACACCGGCGAGCTGTTTTTT. It yields the protein CASSFPSGNTGELFF.

This clone was seen repeatedly, ten times or more. This chain joins TRBV2 and TRBJ1-5; possibly TRBD1 for D (6 bases). Per germline, CDR1 SNHLY and CDR2 FYNNEI. V was trimmed by 8 bases and J by 4 bases, leaving 15 bases between them. This CDR3 is 14 amino acids long. The CDR3 loop reads CASGDGDTNQPQHF. Written as DNA, the CDR3 is TGTGCCAGCGGAGATGGGGACACTAATCAGCCCCAGCATTTT.

The chain combines TRBV7-2 with TRBJ1-2; TRBD1 matches at 7 bases. Per the germline V gene, CDR1 is SGHTA and CDR2 is FQGNSA. V trimming: 1 base; J trimming: 4 bases; junction bases outside the gene matches: 6. The CDR3 covers 15 residues. The chain's CDR3 is CASSLVTDRTYGYTF. CDR3 in DNA: TGTGCCAGCAGCTTAGTAACGGACAGGACCTATGGCTACACCTTC. The full variable domain, with the rest looked up from reference TRBV7-2 and TRBJ1-2, is GAGVSQSPSNKVTEKGKDVELRCDPISGHTALYWYRQSLGQGLEFLIYFQGNSAPDKSGLPSDRFSAERTGGSVSTLTIQRTQQEDSAVYLCASSLVTDRTYGYTFGSGTRLTVV.